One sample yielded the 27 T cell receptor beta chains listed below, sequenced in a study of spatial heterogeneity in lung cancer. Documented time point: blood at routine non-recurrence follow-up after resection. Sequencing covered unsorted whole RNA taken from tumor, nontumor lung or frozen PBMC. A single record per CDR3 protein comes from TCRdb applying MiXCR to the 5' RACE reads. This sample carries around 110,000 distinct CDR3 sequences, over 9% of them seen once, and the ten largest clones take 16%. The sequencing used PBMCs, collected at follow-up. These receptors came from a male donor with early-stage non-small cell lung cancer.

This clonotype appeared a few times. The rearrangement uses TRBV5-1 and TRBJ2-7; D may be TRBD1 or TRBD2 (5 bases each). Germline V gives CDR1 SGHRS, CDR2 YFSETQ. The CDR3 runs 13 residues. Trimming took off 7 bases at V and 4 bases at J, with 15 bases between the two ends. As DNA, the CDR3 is TGCGCCAGCGCGGAGCAAGAGGGGTACGAGCAGTACTTC. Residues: CASAEQEGYEQYF.

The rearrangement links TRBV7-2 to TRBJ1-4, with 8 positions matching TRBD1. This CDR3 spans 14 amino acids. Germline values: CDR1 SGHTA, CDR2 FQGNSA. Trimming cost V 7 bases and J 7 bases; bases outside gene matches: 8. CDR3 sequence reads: CASTLRGHGEKLFF. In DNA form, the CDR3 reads TGTGCCAGCACCCTCAGGGGGCATGGTGAAAAACTGTTTTTT. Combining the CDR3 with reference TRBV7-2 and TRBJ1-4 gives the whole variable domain GAGVSQSPSNKVTEKGKDVELRCDPISGHTALYWYRQSLGQGLEFLIYFQGNSAPDKSGLPSDRFSAERTGGSVSTLTIQRTQQEDSAVYLCASTLRGHGEKLFFGSGTQLSVL.

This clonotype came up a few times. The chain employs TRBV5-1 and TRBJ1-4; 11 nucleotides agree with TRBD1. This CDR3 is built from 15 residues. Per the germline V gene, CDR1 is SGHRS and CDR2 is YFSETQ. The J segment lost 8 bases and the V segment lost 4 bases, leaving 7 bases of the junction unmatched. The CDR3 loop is CASSPGQGALEKLFF. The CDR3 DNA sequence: TGCGCCAGCAGCCCCGGACAGGGGGCGCTCGAAAAACTGTTTTTT. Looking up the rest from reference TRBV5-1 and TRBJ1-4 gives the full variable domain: KAGVTQTPRYLIKTRGQQVTLSCSPISGHRSVSWYQQTPGQGLQFLFEYFSETQRNKGNFPGRFSGRQFSNSRSEMNVSTLELGDSALYLCASSPGQGALEKLFFGSGTQLSVL.

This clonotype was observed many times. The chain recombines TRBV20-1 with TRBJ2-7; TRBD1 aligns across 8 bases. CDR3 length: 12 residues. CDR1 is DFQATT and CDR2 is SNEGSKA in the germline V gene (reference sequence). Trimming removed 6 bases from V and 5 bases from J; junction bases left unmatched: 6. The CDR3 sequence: CSADRGSDEQYF. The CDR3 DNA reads TGCAGTGCAGACAGGGGTAGCGACGAGCAGTACTTC.

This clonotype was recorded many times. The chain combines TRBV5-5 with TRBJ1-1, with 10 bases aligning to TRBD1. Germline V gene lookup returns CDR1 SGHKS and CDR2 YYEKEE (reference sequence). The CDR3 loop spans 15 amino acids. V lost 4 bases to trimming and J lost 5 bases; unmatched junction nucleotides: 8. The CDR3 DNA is TGTGCCAGCAGCCCGCCCAGGACAGGGGGGACTGAAGCTTTCTTT. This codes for CASSPPRTGGTEAFF.

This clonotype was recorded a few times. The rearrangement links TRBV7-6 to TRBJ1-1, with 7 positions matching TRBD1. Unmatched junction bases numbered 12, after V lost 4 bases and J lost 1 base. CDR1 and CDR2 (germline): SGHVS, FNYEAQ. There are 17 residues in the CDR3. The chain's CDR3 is CASSSLVGGHENTEAFF. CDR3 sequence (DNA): TGTGCCAGCAGCTCCTTGGTAGGGGGCCATGAGAACACTGAAGCTTTCTTT.

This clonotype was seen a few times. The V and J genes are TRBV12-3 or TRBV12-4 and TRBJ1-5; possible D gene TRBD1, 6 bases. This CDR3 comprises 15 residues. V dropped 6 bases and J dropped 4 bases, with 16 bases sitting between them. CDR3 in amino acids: CASRSAQGSNQPQHF. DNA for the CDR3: TGTGCCAGCAGGTCGGCTCAGGGGTCGAATCAGCCCCAGCATTTT.

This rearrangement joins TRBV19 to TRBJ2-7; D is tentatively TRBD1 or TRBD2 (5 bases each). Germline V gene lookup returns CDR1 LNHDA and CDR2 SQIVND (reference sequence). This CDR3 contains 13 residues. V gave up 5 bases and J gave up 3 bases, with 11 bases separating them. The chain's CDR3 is CASSQGGGYEQYF. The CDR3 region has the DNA TGTGCCAGTAGTCAGGGTGGGGGCTACGAGCAGTACTTC.

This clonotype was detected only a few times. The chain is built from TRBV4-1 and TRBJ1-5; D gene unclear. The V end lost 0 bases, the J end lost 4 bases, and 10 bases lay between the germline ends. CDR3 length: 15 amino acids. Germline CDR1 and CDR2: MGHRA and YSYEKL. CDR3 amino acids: CASSQETSPNQPQHF. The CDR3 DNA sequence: TGCGCCAGCAGCCAAGAGACAAGTCCTAATCAGCCCCAGCATTTT.

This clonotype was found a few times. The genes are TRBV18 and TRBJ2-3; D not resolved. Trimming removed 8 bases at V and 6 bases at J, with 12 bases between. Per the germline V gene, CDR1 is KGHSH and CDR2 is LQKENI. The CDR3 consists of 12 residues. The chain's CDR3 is CASSTAIDTQYF. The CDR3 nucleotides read TGTGCCAGCAGCACTGCCATCGATACGCAGTATTTT.

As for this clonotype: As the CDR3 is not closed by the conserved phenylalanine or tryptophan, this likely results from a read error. DNA of the CDR3: TGCGCCAGCAGCTTGGCGGTAGGGGCCCGGGGCACTGAAGCTTTCATT. Amino acids: CASSLAVGARGTEAFI. The chain carries TRBV5-1 and TRBJ1-1; possible D gene TRBD1, 5 bases. Germline CDR1 and CDR2: SGHRS and YFSETQ. V lost 0 bases to trimming and J lost 4 bases, with 16 bases between them. The CDR3 extends over 16 amino acids.

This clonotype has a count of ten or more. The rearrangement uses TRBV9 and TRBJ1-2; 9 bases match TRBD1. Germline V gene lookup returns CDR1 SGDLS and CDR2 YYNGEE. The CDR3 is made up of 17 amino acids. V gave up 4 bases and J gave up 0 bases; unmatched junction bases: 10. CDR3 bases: TGTGCCAGCAGCAACACCGGGACAGGGCCTTCTAACTATGGCTACACCTTC. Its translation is CASSNTGTGPSNYGYTF.

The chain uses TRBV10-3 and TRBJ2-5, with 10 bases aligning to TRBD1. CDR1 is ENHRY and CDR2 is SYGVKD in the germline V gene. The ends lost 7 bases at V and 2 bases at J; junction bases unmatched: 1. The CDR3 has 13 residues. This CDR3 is CAIKGQGQETQYF. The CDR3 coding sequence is TGTGCCATCAAGGGACAGGGGCAAGAGACCCAGTACTTC.

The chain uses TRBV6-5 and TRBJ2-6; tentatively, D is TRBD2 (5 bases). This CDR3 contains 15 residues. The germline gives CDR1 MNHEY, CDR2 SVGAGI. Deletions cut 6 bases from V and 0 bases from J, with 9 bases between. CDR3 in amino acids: CASRLGNSGANVLTF. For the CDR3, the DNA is TGTGCCAGCAGACTAGGGAACTCTGGGGCCAACGTCCTGACTTTC.

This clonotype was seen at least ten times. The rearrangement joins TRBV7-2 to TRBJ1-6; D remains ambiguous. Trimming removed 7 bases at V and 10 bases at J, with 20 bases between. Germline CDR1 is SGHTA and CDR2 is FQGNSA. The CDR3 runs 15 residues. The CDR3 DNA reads TGTGCCAGCACCCCCCTTGTGGCGCCGGGGTCACCCCTCCACTTT. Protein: CASTPLVAPGSPLHF.

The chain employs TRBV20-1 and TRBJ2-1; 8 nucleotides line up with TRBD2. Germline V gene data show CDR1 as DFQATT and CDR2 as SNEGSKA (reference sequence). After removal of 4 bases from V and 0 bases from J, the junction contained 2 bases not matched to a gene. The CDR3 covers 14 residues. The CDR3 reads CSATTSASYNEQFF. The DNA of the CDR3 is TGCAGTGCTACGACTAGCGCCTCCTACAATGAGCAGTTCTTC.

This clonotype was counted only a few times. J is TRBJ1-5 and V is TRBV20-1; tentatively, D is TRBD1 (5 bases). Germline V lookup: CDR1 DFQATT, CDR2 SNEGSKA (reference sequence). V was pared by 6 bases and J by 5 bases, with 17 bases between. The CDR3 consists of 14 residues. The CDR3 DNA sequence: TGCAGTGCCGAAGGAGCGCAGGGACATCAGCCCCAGCATTTT. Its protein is CSAEGAQGHQPQHF.

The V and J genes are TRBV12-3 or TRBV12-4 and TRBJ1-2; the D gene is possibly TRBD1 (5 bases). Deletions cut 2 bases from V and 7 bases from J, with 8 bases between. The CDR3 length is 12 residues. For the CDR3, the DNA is TGTGCCAGCAGTTTAAGAGGGACTGGCTACACCTTC. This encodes CASSLRGTGYTF.

The CDR3 region has the DNA TGTGCCAGCAGCAAAGACGGCGGGACTTCGAACACTGAAGCTTTCTTT. This gives the protein CASSKDGGTSNTEAFF. The chain links TRBV5-6 to TRBJ1-1; perhaps TRBD1 as D (5 bases). V lost 4 bases, J lost 1 base, and 17 bases lay in between. The germline gives CDR1 SGHDT, CDR2 YYEEEE. The CDR3 covers 16 residues.

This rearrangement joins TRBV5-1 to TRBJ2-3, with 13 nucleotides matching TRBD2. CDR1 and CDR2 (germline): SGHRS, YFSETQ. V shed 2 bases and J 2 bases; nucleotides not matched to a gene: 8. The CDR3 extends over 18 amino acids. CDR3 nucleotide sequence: TGCGCCAGCAGCTTAGGAGGACTAGCGGGGGCCCCCACAGATACGCAGTATTTT. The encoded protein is CASSLGGLAGAPTDTQYF.

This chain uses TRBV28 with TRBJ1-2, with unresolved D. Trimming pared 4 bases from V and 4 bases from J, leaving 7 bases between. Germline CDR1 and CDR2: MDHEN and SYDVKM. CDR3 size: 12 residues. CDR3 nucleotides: TGTGCCAGCAGTTCATCCGCCTATGGCTACACCTTC. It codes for CASSSSAYGYTF.

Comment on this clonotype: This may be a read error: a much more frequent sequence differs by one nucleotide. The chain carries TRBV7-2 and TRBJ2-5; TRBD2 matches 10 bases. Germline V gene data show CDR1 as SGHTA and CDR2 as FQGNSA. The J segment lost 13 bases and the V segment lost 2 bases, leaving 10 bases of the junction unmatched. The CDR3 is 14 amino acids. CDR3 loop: CASSLWLAGARLYF. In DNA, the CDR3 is TGTGCCAGCAGCTTATGGCTAGCGGGGGCCCGTTTGTACTTC. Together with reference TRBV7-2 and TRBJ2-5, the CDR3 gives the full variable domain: GAGVSQSPSNKVTEKGKDVELRCDPISGHTALYWYRQSLGQGLEFLIYFQGNSAPDKSGLPSDRFSAERTGGSVSTLTIQRTQQEDSAVYLCASSLWLAGARLYFGPGTRLLVL.

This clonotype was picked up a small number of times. The CDR3 DNA is TGCGCCAGCAGACGGACATCCCTATCTATCCAAGAGACCCAGTACTTC. This sequence encodes CASRRTSLSIQETQYF. The rearrangement joins TRBV4-1 to TRBJ2-5, with TRBD1 as a possible D gene (5 bases). The CDR3 consists of 16 residues. Germline assignment: CDR1 MGHRA and CDR2 YSYEKL. Trimming took off 6 bases at V and 1 base at J, with 18 bases between the two ends.

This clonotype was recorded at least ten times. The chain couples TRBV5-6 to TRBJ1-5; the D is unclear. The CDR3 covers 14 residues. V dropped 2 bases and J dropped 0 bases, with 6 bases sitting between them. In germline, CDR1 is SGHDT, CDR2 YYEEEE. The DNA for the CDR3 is TGTGCCAGCAGCTTCTTGGGTAGCAATCAGCCCCAGCATTTT. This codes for CASSFLGSNQPQHF.

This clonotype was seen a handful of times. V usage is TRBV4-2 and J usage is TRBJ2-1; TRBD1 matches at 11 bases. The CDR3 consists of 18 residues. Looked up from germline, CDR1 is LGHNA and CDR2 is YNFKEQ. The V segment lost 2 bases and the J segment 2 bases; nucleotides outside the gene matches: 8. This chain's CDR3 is CASSQSPRTGGAYNEQFF. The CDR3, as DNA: TGTGCCAGCAGCCAATCCCCGCGGACAGGGGGCGCCTACAATGAGCAGTTCTTC.

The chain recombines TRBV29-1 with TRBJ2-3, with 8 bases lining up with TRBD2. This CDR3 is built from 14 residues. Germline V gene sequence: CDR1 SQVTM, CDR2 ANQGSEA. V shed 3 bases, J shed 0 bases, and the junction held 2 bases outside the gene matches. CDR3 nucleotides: TGCAGCGTTGAGGGGACTAGAAGCACAGATACGCAGTATTTT. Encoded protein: CSVEGTRSTDTQYF.

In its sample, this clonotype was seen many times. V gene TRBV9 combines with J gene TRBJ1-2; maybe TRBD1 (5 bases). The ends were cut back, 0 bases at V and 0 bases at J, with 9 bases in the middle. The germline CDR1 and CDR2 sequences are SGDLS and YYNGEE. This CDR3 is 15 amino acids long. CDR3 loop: CASSVATGANYGYTF. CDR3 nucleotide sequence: TGTGCCAGCAGCGTAGCTACAGGAGCTAACTATGGCTACACCTTC.